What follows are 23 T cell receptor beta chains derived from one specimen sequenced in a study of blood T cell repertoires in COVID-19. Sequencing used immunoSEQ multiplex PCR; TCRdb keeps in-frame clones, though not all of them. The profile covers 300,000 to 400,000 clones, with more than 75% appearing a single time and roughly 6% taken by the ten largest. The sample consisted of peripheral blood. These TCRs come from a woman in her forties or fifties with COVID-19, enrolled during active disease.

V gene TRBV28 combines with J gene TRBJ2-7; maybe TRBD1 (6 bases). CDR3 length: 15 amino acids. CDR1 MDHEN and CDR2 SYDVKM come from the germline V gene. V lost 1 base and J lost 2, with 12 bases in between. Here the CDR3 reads CASSLLRTVPYEQYF. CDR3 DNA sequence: TGTGCCAGCAGTTTATTGAGGACAGTTCCCTACGAGCAGTACTTC. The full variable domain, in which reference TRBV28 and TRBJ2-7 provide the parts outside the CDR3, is DVKVTQSSRYLVKRTGEKVFLECVQDMDHENMFWYRQDPGLGLRLIYFSYDVKMKEKGDIPEGYSVSREKKERFSLILESASTNQTSMYLCASSLLRTVPYEQYFGPGTRLTVT.

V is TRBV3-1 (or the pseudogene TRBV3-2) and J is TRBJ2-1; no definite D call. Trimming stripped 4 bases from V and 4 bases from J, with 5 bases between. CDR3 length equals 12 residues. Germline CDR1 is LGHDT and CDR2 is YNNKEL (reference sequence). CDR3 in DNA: TGTGCCAGCAGCCCTCAGTACAATGAGCAGTTCTTC. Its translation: CASSPQYNEQFF.

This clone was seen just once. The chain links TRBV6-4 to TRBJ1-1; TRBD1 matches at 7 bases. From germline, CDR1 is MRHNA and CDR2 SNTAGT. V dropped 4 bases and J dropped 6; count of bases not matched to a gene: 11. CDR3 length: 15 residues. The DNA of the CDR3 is TGTGCCAGCAGTGCCAAGGCAGGGGGGCTGTCTGAAGCTTTCTTT. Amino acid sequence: CASSAKAGGLSEAFF.

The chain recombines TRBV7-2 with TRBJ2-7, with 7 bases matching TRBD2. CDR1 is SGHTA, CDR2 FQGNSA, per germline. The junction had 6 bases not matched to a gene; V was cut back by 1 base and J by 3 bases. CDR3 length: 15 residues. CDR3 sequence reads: CASSLVPGGGYEQYF. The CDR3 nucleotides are TGTGCCAGCAGCTTAGTTCCGGGAGGAGGCTACGAGCAGTACTTC.

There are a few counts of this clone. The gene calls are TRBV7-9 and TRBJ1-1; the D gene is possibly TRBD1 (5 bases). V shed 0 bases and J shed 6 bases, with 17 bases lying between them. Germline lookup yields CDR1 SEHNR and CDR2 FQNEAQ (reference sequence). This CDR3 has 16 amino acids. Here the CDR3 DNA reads TGTGCCAGCAGCTTAGCAAGTAAGACAGTTAACGCTGAAGCTTTCTTT. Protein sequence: CASSLASKTVNAEAFF. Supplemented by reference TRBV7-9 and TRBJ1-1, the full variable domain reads DTGVSQNPRHKITKRGQNVTFRCDPISEHNRLYWYRQTLGQGPEFLTYFQNEAQLEKSRLLSDRFSAERPKGSFSTLEIQRTEQGDSAMYLCASSLASKTVNAEAFFGQGTRLTVV.

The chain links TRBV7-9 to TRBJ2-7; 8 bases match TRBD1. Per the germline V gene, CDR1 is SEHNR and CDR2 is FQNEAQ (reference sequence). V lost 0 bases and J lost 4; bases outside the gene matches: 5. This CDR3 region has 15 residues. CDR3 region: CASSLAPGGQYEQYF. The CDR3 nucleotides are TGTGCCAGCAGCTTAGCACCAGGGGGCCAATACGAGCAGTACTTC.

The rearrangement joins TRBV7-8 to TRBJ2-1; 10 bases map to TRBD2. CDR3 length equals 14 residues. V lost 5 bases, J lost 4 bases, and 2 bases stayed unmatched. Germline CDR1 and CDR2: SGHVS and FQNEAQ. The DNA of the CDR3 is TGTGCCAGCAGCCTGACTAGCGGGTACAATGAGCAGTTCTTC. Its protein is CASSLTSGYNEQFF.

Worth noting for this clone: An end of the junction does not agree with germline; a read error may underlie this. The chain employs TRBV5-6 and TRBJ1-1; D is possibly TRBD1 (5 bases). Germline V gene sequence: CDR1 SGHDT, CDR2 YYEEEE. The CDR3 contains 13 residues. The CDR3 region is CASSGGKNSEAFF. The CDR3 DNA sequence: TGTGCCAGCAGCGGGGGGAAGAACAGTGAAGCTTTCTTT.

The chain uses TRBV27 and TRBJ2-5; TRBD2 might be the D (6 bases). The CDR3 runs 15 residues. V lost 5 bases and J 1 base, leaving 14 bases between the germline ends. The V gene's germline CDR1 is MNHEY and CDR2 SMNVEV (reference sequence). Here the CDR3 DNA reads TGTGCCAGCAGTCCGGGACTCCGGGGCCAAGAGACCCAGTACTTC. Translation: CASSPGLRGQETQYF.

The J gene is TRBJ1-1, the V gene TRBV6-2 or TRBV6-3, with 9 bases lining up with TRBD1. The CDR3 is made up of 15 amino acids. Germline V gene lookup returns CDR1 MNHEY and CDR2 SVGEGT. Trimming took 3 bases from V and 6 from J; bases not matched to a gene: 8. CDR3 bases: TGTGCCAGCAGTTATGGGGACAGGGTAATGGCTGAAGCTTTCTTT. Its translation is CASSYGDRVMAEAFF.

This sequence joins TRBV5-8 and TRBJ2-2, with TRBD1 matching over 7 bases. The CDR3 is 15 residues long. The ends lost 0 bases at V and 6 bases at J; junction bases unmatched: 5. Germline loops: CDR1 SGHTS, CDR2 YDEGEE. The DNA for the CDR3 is TGTGCCAGCAGCTTGGCCCACAGGGGATCCGGGGAGCTGTTTTTT. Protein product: CASSLAHRGSGELFF.

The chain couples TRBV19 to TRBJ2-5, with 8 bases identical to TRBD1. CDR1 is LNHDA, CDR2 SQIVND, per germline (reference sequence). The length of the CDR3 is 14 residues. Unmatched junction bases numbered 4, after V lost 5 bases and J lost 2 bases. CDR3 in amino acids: CASSRWDRQETQYF. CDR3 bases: TGTGCCAGTAGTCGGTGGGACAGGCAAGAGACCCAGTACTTC.

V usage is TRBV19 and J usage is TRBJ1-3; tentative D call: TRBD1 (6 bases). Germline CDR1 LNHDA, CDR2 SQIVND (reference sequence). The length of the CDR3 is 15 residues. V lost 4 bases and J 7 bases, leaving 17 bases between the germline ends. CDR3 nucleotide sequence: TGTGCCAGTAGTACCACCTTTAGGGGGTCCAACACCATATATTTT. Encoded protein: CASSTTFRGSNTIYF.

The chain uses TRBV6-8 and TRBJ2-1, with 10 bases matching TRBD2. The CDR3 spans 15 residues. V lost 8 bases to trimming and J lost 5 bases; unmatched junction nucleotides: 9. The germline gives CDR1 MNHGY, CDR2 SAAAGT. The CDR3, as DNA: TGTGCCAGCCGGTTCCTAGCGGGAGTCCACAATGAGCAGTTCTTC. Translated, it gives CASRFLAGVHNEQFF.

The CDR3 reads CASSQDLGQTNSPLHF. The DNA of the CDR3 is TGCGCCAGCAGCCAAGATCTAGGACAGACTAATTCACCCCTCCACTTT. The chain uses TRBV4-3 and TRBJ1-6; D possibly corresponds to TRBD1 (6 bases). CDR1 LGHNA and CDR2 YSLEER come from the germline V gene. Trimming shortened V by 0 bases and J by 6 bases, and 12 bases separated the two germline ends. The CDR3 runs to 16 residues.

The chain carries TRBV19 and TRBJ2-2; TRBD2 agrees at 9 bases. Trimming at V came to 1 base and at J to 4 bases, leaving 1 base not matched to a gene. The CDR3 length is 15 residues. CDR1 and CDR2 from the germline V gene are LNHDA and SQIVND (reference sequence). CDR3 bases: TGTGCCAGTAGTATAGTACTAGCGGGCACCGGGGAGCTGTTTTTT. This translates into CASSIVLAGTGELFF. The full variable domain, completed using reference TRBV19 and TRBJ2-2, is DGGITQSPKYLFRKEGQNVTLSCEQNLNHDAMYWYRQDPGQGLRLIYYSQIVNDFQKGDIAEGYSVSREKKESFPLTVTSAQKNPTAFYLCASSIVLAGTGELFFGEGSRLTVL.

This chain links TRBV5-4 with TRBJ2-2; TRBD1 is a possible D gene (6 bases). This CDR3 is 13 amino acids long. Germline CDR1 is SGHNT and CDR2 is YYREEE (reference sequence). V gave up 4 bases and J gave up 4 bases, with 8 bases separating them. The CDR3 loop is CASSGQLTGELFF. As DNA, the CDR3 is TGTGCCAGCAGCGGACAGCTCACCGGGGAGCTGTTTTTT.

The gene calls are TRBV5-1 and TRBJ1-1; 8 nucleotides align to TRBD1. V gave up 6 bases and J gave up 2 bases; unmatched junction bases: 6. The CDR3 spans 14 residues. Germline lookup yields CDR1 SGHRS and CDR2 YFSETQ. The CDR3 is CASKSTGVNTEAFF. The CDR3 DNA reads TGCGCCAGCAAATCGACAGGGGTCAACACTGAAGCTTTCTTT.

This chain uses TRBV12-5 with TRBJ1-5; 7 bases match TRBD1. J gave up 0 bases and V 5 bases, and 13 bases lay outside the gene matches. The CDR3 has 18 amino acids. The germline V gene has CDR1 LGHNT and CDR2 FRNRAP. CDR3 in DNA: TGTGCTAGTGGTCCAAGACAGGGCGGGATCCTTAGCAATCAGCCCCAGCATTTT. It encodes CASGPRQGGILSNQPQHF.

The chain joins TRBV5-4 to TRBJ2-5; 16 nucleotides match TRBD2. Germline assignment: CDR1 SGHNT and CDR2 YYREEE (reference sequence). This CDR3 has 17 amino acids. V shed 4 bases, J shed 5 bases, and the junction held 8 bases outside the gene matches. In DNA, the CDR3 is TGTGCCAGCAGCCCCGGGACTAGCGGGAGGGAGGGGGAGACCCAGTACTTC. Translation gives CASSPGTSGREGETQYF.

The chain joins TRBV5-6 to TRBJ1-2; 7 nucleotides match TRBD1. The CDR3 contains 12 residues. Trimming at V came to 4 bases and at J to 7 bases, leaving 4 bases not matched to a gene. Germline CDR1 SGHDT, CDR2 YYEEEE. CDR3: CASSAWTGGYTF. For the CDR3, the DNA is TGTGCCAGCAGCGCCTGGACAGGTGGCTACACCTTC.

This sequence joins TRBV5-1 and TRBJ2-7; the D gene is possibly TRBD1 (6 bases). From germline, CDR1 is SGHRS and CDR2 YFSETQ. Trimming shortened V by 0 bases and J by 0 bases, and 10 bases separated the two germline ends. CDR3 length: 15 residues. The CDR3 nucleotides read TGCGCCAGCAGCTTGGCGACAGGTAGCTCCTACGAGCAGTACTTC. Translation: CASSLATGSSYEQYF.

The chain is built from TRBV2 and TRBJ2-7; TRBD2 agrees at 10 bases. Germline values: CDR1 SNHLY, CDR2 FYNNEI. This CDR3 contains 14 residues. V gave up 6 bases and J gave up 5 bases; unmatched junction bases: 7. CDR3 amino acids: CASRPSGSRDEQYF. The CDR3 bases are TGTGCCAGCAGGCCTAGCGGGAGTCGCGACGAGCAGTACTTC.